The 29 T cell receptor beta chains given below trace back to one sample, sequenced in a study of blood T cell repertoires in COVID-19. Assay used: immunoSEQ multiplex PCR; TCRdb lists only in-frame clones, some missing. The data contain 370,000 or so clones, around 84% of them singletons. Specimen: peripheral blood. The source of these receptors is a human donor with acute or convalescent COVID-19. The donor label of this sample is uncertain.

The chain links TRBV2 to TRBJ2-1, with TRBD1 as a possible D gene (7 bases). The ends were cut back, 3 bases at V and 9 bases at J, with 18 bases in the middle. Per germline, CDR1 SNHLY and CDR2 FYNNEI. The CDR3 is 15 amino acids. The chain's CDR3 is CASSDQGGRFGEQFF. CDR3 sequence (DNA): TGTGCCAGCAGTGACCAGGGGGGCCGTTTCGGTGAGCAGTTCTTC.

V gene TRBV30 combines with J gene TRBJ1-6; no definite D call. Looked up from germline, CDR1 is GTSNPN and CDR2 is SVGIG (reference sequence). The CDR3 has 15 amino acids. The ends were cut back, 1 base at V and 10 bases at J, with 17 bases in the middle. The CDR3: CAWSASFSVESPLHF. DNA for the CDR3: TGTGCCTGGAGTGCTAGTTTTTCGGTGGAGTCACCCCTCCACTTT.

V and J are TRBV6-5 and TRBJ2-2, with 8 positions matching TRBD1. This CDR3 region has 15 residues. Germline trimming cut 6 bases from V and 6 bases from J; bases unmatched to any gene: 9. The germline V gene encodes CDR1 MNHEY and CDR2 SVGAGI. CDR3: CASRSDRVIAGELFF. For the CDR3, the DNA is TGTGCCAGCAGATCGGACAGGGTTATCGCCGGGGAGCTGTTTTTT.

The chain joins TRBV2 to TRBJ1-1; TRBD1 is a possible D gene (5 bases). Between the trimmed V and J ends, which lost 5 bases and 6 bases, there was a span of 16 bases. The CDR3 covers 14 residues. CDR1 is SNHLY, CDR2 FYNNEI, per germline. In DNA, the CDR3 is TGTGCCAGCAGTTATTTGCAGGGTGGGGCTGAAGCTTTCTTT. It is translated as CASSYLQGGAEAFF.

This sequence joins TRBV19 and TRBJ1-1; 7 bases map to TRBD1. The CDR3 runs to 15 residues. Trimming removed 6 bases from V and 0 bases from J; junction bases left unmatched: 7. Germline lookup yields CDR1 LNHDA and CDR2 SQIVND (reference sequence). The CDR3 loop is CASRQQGPLNTEAFF. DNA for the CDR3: TGTGCCAGTAGACAACAGGGGCCCCTGAACACTGAAGCTTTCTTT.

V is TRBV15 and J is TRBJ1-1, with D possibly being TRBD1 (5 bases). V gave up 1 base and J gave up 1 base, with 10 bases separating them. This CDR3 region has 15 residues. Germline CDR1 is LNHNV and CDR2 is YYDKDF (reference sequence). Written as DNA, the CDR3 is TGTGCCACCAGCAGAGGGGAAAGGGGGAACACTGAAGCTTTCTTT. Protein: CATSRGERGNTEAFF.

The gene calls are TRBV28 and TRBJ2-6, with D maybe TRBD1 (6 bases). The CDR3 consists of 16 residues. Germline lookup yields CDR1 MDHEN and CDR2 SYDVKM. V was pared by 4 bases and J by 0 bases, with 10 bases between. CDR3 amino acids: CASSSGAPSGANVLTF. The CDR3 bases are TGTGCCAGCAGTTCAGGGGCACCCTCTGGGGCCAACGTCCTGACTTTC.

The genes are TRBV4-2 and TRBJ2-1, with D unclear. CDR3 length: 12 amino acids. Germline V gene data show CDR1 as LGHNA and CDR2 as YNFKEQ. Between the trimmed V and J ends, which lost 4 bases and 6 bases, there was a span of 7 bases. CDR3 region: CASSPNFNEQFF. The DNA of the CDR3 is TGTGCCAGCAGCCCAAACTTCAATGAGCAGTTCTTC.

The CDR3: CASSLGVGGVNSPLHF. The CDR3 coding sequence is TGCGCCAGCAGCTTGGGTGTGGGGGGGGTAAATTCACCCCTCCACTTT. The chain employs TRBV5-1 and TRBJ1-6, with a tentative D call TRBD1 (5 bases). CDR1 SGHRS and CDR2 YFSETQ come from the germline V gene. The CDR3 contains 16 residues. The V end was cut by 0 bases, the J end by 7 bases, with 14 bases between.

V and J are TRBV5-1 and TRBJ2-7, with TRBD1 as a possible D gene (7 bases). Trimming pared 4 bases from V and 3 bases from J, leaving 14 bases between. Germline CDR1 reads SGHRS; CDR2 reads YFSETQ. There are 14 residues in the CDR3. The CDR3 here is CASSGGTAYYEQYF. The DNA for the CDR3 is TGCGCCAGCAGCGGAGGGACAGCTTACTACGAGCAGTACTTC.

In DNA form, the CDR3 reads TGTGCCAGCAGTTTAAGGGCAGGGGGCGCTAAGGGCGGTGGCTACACCTTC. Translated: CASSLRAGGAKGGGYTF. This chain connects TRBV28 to TRBJ1-2, with 8 bases that match TRBD1. The germline V gene encodes CDR1 MDHEN and CDR2 SYDVKM. Trimming at V came to 2 bases and at J to 7 bases, leaving 15 bases not matched to a gene. This CDR3 has 17 residues.

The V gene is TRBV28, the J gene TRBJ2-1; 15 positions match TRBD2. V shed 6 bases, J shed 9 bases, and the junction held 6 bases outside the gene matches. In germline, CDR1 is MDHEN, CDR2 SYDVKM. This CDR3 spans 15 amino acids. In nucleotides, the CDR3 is TGTGCCAGCAGACGGACTAGCGGGGGGGCTCGTGAGCAGTTCTTC. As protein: CASRRTSGGAREQFF. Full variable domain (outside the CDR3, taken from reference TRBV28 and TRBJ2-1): DVKVTQSSRYLVKRTGEKVFLECVQDMDHENMFWYRQDPGLGLRLIYFSYDVKMKEKGDIPEGYSVSREKKERFSLILESASTNQTSMYLCASRRTSGGAREQFFGPGTRLTVL.

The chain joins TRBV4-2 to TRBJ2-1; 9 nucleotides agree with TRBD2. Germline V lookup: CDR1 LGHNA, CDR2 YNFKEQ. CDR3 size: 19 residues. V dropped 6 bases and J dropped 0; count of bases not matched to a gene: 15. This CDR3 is CASRQAHSGSPRSYNEQFF. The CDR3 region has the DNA TGTGCCAGCAGACAGGCCCATAGCGGGAGCCCCCGCTCCTACAATGAGCAGTTCTTC.

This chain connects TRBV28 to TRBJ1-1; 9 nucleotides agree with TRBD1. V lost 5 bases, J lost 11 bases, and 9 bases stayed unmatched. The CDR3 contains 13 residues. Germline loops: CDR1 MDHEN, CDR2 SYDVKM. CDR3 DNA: TGTGCCAGCAGTCGAACAGGGGGCTTGGGTGCTTTCTTT. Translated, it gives CASSRTGGLGAFF.

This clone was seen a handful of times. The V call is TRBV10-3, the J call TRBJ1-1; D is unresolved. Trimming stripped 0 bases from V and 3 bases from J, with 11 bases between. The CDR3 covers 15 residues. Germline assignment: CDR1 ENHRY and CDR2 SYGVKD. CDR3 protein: CAISESGGFDTEAFF. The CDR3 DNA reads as TGTGCCATCAGTGAGTCTGGAGGGTTTGACACTGAAGCTTTCTTT.

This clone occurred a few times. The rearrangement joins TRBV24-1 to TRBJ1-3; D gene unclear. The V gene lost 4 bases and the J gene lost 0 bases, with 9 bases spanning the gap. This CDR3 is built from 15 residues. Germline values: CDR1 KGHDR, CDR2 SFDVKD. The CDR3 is CATSEDKTSGNTIYF. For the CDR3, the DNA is TGTGCCACCAGTGAAGACAAGACCTCTGGAAACACCATATATTTT.

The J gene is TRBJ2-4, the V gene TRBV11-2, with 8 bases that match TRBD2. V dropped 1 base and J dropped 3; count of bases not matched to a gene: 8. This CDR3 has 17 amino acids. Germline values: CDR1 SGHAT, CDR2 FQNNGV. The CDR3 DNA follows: TGTGCCAGCAGCTTAGTCACGGGGGGGCCCGGCAAAAACATTCAGTACTTC. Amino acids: CASSLVTGGPGKNIQYF.

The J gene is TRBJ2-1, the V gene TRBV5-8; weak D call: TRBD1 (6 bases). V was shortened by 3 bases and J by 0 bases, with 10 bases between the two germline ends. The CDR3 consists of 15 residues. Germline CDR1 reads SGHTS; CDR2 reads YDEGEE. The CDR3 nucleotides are TGTGCCAGCAGCTCGCAAGGGGGCTCCTACAATGAGCAGTTCTTC. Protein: CASSSQGGSYNEQFF. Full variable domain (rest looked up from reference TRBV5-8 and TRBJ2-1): EAGVTQSPTHLIKTRGQQATLRCSPISGHTSVYWYQQALGLGLQFLLWYDEGEERNRGNFPPRFSGRQFPNYSSELNVNALELEDSALYLCASSSQGGSYNEQFFGPGTRLTVL.

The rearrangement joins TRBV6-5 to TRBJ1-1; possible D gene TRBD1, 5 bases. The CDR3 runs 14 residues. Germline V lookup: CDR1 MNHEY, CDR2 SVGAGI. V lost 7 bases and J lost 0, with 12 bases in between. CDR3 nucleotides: TGTGCCAGCACCCCTACAGGTATGAACACTGAAGCTTTCTTT. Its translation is CASTPTGMNTEAFF.

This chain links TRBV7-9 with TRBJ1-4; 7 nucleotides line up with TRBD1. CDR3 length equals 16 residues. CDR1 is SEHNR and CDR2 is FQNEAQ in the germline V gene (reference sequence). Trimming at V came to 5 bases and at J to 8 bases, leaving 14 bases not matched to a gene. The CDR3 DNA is TGTGCCAGCAGCCAGCACAGACAGGGCTTGGGGGAAAAACTGTTTTTT. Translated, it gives CASSQHRQGLGEKLFF.

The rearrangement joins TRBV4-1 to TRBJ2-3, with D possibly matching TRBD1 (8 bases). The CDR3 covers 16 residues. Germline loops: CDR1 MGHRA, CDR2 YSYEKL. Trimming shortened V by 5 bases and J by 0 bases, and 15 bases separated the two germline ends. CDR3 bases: TGCGCCAGCAGCACGAACAGGGGGGGGAGCACAGATACGCAGTATTTT. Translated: CASSTNRGGSTDTQYF.

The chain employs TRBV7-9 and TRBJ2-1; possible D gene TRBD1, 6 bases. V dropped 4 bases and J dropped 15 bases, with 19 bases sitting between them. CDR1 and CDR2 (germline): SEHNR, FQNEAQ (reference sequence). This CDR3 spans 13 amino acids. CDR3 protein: CASSSHTGISLFF. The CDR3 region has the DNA TGTGCCAGCAGCTCGCACACAGGGATCTCACTGTTCTTC.

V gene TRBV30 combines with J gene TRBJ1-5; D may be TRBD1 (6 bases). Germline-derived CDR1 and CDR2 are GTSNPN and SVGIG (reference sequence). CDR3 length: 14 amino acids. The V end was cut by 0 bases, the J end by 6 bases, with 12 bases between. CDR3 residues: CAWSVQGMGQPQHF. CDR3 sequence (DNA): TGTGCCTGGAGTGTTCAGGGGATGGGTCAGCCCCAGCATTTT. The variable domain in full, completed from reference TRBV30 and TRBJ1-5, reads SQTIHQWPATLVQPVGSPLSLECTVEGTSNPNLYWYRQAAGRGLQLLFYSVGIGQISSEVPQNLSASRPQDRQFILSSKKLLLSDSGFYLCAWSVQGMGQPQHFGDGTRLSIL.

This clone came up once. In DNA form, the CDR3 reads TGTGCCAGCAGCCATGGACAGGGGAAACTATATGGCTACACCTTC. Its translation: CASSHGQGKLYGYTF. V usage is TRBV7-2 and J usage is TRBJ1-2, with 9 nucleotides matching TRBD1. Trimming took 5 bases from V and 5 from J; bases not matched to a gene: 9. Germline-derived CDR1 and CDR2 are SGHTA and FQGNSA. This CDR3 comprises 15 residues. Based on the CDR3 plus reference TRBV7-2 and TRBJ1-2, the full variable domain is GAGVSQSPSNKVTEKGKDVELRCDPISGHTALYWYRQSLGQGLEFLIYFQGNSAPDKSGLPSDRFSAERTGGSVSTLTIQRTQQEDSAVYLCASSHGQGKLYGYTFGSGTRLTVV.

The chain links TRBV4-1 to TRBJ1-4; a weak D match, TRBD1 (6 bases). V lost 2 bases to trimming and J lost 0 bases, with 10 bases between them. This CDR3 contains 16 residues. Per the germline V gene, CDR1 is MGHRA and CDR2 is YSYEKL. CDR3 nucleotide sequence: TGCGCCAGCAGCCAAACTGACAGGACAACTAATGAAAAACTGTTTTTT. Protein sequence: CASSQTDRTTNEKLFF.

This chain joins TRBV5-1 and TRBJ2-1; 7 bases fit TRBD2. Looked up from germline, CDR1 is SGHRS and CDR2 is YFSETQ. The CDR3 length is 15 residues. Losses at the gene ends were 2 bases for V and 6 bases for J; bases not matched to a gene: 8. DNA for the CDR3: TGCGCCAGCAGCTTAACTAGCGCCGCCTTCAATGAGCAGTTCTTC. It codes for CASSLTSAAFNEQFF.

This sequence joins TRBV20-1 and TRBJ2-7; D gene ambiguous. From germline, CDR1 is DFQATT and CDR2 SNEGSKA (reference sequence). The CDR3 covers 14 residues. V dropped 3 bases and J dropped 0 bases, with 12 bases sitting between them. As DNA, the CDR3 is TGCAGTGCTAGTAGAACTACCGGCTCCTACGAGCAGTACTTC. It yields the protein CSASRTTGSYEQYF.

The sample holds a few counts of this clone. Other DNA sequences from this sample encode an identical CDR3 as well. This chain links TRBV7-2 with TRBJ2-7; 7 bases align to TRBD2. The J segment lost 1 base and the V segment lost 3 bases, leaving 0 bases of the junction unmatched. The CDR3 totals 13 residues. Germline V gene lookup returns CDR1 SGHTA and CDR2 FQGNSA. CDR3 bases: TGTGCCAGCAGCTTCGGGGGGTCCTACGAGCAGTACTTC. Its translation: CASSFGGSYEQYF.

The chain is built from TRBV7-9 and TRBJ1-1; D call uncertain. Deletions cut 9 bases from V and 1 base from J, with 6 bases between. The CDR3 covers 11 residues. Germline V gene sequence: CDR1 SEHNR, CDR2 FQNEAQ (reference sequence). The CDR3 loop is CASRQNTEAFF. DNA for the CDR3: TGTGCCAGTAGACAGAACACTGAAGCTTTCTTT.